Listed below are T cell receptor beta chains from one sample, sequenced in a study of graft-versus-host responses after intestinal transplantation. Their antigens are not known. The repertoire was sequenced with immunoSEQ multiplex PCR; TCRdb's copy has only in-frame clones and lacks some. The sample contains roughly 120,000 clones, approximately 95% of which appear only once. The sequenced sample was unstimulated CD8+ T cells sorted from spleen or lymph node cells, obtained before intestinal transplant. Receptors originate from a human donor who received an intestinal transplant. CDR3s include the opening cysteine and the closing phenylalanine or tryptophan. A D gene is named only where the DNA matches it firmly. Some rows mark clone size as missing; the rest say once, few, many or name a class of expanded clone.

D: -; size: -; V: TRBV28; J: TRBJ2-7; DNA: TGTGCCAGCAGTTTATCCCTGGGAGCGGCACTGAGCTCCTACGAGCAGTACTTC; CDR3: CASSLSLGAALSSYEQYF
D: -; size: once; V: TRBV28; J: TRBJ1-4; DNA: TGCGGGGCGGGGGCCAGGGCTAATGAAAAACTGTTTTTT; CDR3: CGAGARANEKLFF
D: TRBD2; size: -; V: TRBV5-1; J: TRBJ2-7; DNA: TGCGCCAGCAGCTTCGAGGGAGGGCCCTACGAGCAGTACTTC; CDR3: CASSFEGGPYEQYF
D: -; size: -; V: TRBV20-1; J: TRBJ2-1; DNA: TGCAGTGCTATAGTCGGTGAGCAGTTCTTC; CDR3: CSAIVGEQFF
D: -; size: -; V: TRBV6-5; J: TRBJ2-7; DNA: TGTGCCAGCAGTTTTTCCGGGAGCTCCTACGAGCAGTACTTC; CDR3: CASSFSGSSYEQYF
D: TRBD2; size: -; V: TRBV5-1; J: TRBJ2-5; DNA: TGCGCCAGCAGCGGAACGACTAGCGGGTTCCAAGAGACCCAGTACTTC; CDR3: CASSGTTSGFQETQYF
D: TRBD1; size: -; V: TRBV19; J: TRBJ2-7; DNA: TGTGCCAGTAGTACGGGACAGGGCTCCTACGAGCAGTACTTC; CDR3: CASSTGQGSYEQYF
D: -; size: -; V: TRBV10-3; J: TRBJ1-5; DNA: TGTGCCATCAGTGAGTCGAGATTCAGGGGTGAACAGCCCCAGCATTTT; CDR3: CAISESRFRGEQPQHF
D: -; size: once; V: TRBV5-6; J: TRBJ2-6; DNA: TGTGCCAGCAGCAGTGGTACTTTCTCTGGGGCCAACGTCCTGACTTTC; CDR3: CASSSGTFSGANVLTF
D: TRBD2; size: -; V: TRBV9; J: TRBJ2-5; DNA: TGTGCCAGCAGCGGACGACTAGCGGGAGCGTTCCAAGAGACCCAGTACTTC; CDR3: CASSGRLAGAFQETQYF
D: -; size: -; V: TRBV10-2; J: TRBJ2-1; DNA: TGCGCCAGCAGTGGGGGTAGGACTTACAATGAGCAGTTCTTC; CDR3: CASSGGRTYNEQFF
D: -; size: -; V: TRBV6-5; J: TRBJ2-2; DNA: TGTGCCAGCAGTTCCCCGGGGGACACCGGGGAGCTGTTTTTT; CDR3: CASSSPGDTGELFF
D: TRBD2; size: -; V: TRBV6-4; J: TRBJ2-1; DNA: TGTGCCAGCAGGAGACTAGCGGGTACCGATGAGCAGTTCTTC; CDR3: CASRRLAGTDEQFF
D: -; size: -; V: TRBV7-9; J: TRBJ2-2; DNA: TGTGCCAGCAGCCCCGGACAGGGAGGGAGCACCGGGGAGCTGTTTTTT; CDR3: CASSPGQGGSTGELFF
D: -; size: -; V: TRBV4-1; J: TRBJ1-4; DNA: TGCGCCAGCAGCCGCGAGCGGTCAACTAATGAAAAACTGTTTTTT; CDR3: CASSRERSTNEKLFF
D: -; size: -; V: TRBV28; J: TRBJ2-7; DNA: TGTGCCAGCAGTTTACAGGGAAACTGGTACGAGCAGTACTTC; CDR3: CASSLQGNWYEQYF
D: -; size: -; V: TRBV5-6; J: TRBJ2-7; DNA: TGTGCCAGCATGGTTACGGGGCATCTACCCTACGAGCAGTACTTC; CDR3: CASMVTGHLPYEQYF
D: -; size: -; V: TRBV28; J: TRBJ2-4; DNA: TGTGCCAGCAGCCCCGAGGGAAACATTCAGTACTTC; CDR3: CASSPEGNIQYF
D: -; size: -; V: TRBV5-1; J: TRBJ2-7; DNA: TGCGCCAGCAGCTTGGATCCAGGGCGATACTACTACGAGCAGTACTTC; CDR3: CASSLDPGRYYYEQYF
D: -; size: -; V: TRBV18; J: TRBJ2-7; DNA: TGTGCCAGCTCACCACCGACAGTTTACGAGCAGTACTTC; CDR3: CASSPPTVYEQYF
D: TRBD1; size: -; V: TRBV6-5; J: TRBJ2-7; DNA: TGTGCCAGCAGCCGAGGGACAGGGGGGTTCTACGAGCAGTACTTC; CDR3: CASSRGTGGFYEQYF
D: -; size: -; V: TRBV5-1; J: TRBJ2-7; DNA: TGCGCCAGCAGCCCCTGGACAGAAACCTACGAGCAGTACTTC; CDR3: CASSPWTETYEQYF
D: -; size: -; V: TRBV4-3; J: TRBJ2-5; DNA: TGCGCCAGCAGCCAAGACGGGACACCGCAAGAGACCCAGTACTTC; CDR3: CASSQDGTPQETQYF
D: TRBD2; size: -; V: TRBV9; J: TRBJ2-3; DNA: TGTGCCAGCAGCACCACTAGCGGGAGAGGCACAGATACGCAGTATTTT; CDR3: CASSTTSGRGTDTQYF
D: -; size: -; V: TRBV6-5; J: TRBJ2-7; DNA: TGTGCCAGCAGTAGGGGGGACTACGAGCAGTACTTC; CDR3: CASSRGDYEQYF
D: -; size: -; V: TRBV25-1; J: TRBJ1-1; DNA: TGTGCCAGCAGTATCGGGAGTTCCACTGAAGCTTTCTTT; CDR3: CASSIGSSTEAFF
D: TRBD1; size: few; V: TRBV7-6; J: TRBJ2-7; DNA: TGTGCCGACACCTGGGACAGGGATCACGAGCAGTACTTC; CDR3: CADTWDRDHEQYF
D: TRBD2; size: -; V: TRBV28; J: TRBJ2-7; DNA: TGTGCCAGCAGTTTCCCCTCGACTAGCATAAACTACGAGCAGTACTTC; CDR3: CASSFPSTSINYEQYF
D: TRBD2; size: -; V: TRBV4-1; J: TRBJ2-2; DNA: TGCGCCAGCAGCCCCCGGGCTAGCGGGACCACCGGGGAGCTGTTTTTT; CDR3: CASSPRASGTTGELFF
D: -; size: -; V: TRBV21-1; J: TRBJ1-1; DNA: TGTGCCAGCACCTGCCTAATGAACACTGAAGCTTTCTTT; CDR3: CASTCLMNTEAFF
D: TRBD1; size: -; V: TRBV28; J: TRBJ2-7; DNA: TGTGCCAGCCCCCCGGACAGGGGTTCCTACGAGCAGTACTTC; CDR3: CASPPDRGSYEQYF
D: -; size: -; V: TRBV29-1; J: TRBJ2-5; DNA: TGCAGCGTTGGCGGGCAGGGGTTCACTACGAGCGTCGATGGGCAGTACTTC; CDR3: CSVGGQGFTTSVDGQYF
D: TRBD2; size: -; V: TRBV9; J: TRBJ2-3; DNA: TGTGCCAGCAGCACAGCAGCGGGGAGCACAGATACGCAGTATTTT; CDR3: CASSTAAGSTDTQYF
D: -; size: -; V: TRBV9; J: TRBJ1-2; DNA: TGTGCCAGCAGCGCCTTCGGGGAGACCGGTCGGGGCTACACCTTC; CDR3: CASSAFGETGRGYTF
D: -; size: -; V: TRBV27; J: TRBJ2-1; DNA: TGTGCCAGCAGTTTCCTGGGAACTAGCCCGTCCTACAATGAGCAGTTCTTC; CDR3: CASSFLGTSPSYNEQFF
D: TRBD2; size: -; V: TRBV9; J: TRBJ2-2; DNA: TGTGCCAGCAGCGTAGTTGCGGGAGAGGCCGGGGAGCTGTTTTTT; CDR3: CASSVVAGEAGELFF
D: TRBD1; size: -; V: TRBV19; J: TRBJ2-2; DNA: TGTGCCAGTAGGACAGGGCTCGGGGAGCTGTTTTTT; CDR3: CASRTGLGELFF
D: TRBD2; size: -; V: TRBV7-9; J: TRBJ2-5; DNA: TGTGCCAGCAGCCCCCTAGCGGCCCAGGAGACCCAGTACTTC; CDR3: CASSPLAAQETQYF
D: TRBD1; size: -; V: TRBV27; J: TRBJ2-1; DNA: TGTGCCAGCAGTTTTCAGGGGGCGATGTACAATGAGCAGTTCTTC; CDR3: CASSFQGAMYNEQFF
D: -; size: -; V: TRBV15; J: TRBJ2-5; DNA: TGTGCCACCAGCAGCTCCAACAGGTCCTTCCCCTGGGAGACCCAGTACTTC; CDR3: CATSSSNRSFPWETQYF
D: TRBD2; size: -; V: TRBV4-2; J: TRBJ2-1; DNA: TGTGCCAGCAGCCAAGAGGGAGGGAATGAGCAGTTCTTC; CDR3: CASSQEGGNEQFF
D: -; size: -; V: TRBV7-3; J: TRBJ2-1; DNA: TGTGCCAGCAGCTTACAGGCCTCCCGACCCAATGAGCAGTTCTTC; CDR3: CASSLQASRPNEQFF
D: -; size: -; V: TRBV13; J: TRBJ2-1; DNA: TGTGCCAGCAGCTTAGGATATAGGGGGAGTTACAATGAGCAGTTCTTC; CDR3: CASSLGYRGSYNEQFF
D: -; size: -; V: TRBV11-2; J: TRBJ2-5; DNA: TGTGCCAGCAGCTTAGGCATGATTAACGGGGCTGCGCAAGAGACCCAGTACTTC; CDR3: CASSLGMINGAAQETQYF
D: TRBD1; size: -; V: TRBV29-1; J: TRBJ2-2; DNA: TGCAGCGTGGGGGATCCGGACAGGCTAACCGGGGAGCTGTTTTTT; CDR3: CSVGDPDRLTGELFF